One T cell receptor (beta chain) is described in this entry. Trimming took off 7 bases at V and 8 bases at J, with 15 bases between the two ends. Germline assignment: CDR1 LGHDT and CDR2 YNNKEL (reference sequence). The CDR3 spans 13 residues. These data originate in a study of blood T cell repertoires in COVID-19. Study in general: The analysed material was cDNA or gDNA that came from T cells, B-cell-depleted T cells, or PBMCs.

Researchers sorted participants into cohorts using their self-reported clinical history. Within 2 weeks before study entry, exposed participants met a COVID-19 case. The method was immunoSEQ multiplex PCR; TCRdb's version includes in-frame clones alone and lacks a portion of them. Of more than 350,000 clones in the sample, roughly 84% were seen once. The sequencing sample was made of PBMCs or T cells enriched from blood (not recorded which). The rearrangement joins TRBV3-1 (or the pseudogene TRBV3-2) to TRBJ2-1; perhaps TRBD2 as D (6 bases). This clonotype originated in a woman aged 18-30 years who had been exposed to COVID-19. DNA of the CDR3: TGTGCCAGCAACACGGGACTTATCGATGAGCAGTTCTTC. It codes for CASNTGLIDEQFF.